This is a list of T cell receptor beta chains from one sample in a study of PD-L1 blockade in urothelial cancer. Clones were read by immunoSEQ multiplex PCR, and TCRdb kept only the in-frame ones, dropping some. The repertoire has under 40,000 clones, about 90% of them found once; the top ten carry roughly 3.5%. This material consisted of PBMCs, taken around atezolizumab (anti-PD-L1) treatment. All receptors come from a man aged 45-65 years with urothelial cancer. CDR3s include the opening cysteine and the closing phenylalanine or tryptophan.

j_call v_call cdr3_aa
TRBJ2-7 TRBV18 CASSPTWRQFYEQYF
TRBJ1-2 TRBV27 CASSLGDRSYGYTF
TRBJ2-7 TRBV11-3 CASSLEQGGEQYF
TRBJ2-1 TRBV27 CASSLEPGSYNEQFF
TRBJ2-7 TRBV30 CAWSVTLFYEQYF
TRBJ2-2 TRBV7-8 CASSLTGGVGGELFF
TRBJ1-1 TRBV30 CAWSVSGGRVDTEAFF
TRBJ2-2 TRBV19 CASKGVGTGVIGELFF
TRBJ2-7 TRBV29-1 CSVTSGGPYEQYF
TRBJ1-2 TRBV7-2 CASSLEGGQGYGYTF
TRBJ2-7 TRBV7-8 CASSRTSGGLDHEQYF
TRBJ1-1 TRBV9 CASSVGESSNTEAFF
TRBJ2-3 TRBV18 CASSLGSSYSGKVTDTQYF
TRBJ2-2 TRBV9 CASSVESGGSNTGELFF
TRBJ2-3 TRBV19 CASSLLAGGAVDTQYF
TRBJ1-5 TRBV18 CASSSQGNNQPQHF
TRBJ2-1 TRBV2 CASSETSGREGYNEQFF
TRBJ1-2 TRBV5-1 CASSFGGGGYTF
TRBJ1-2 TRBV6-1 CASKNNPGGGYGYTF
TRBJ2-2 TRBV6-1 CASSERTGPWTGELFF